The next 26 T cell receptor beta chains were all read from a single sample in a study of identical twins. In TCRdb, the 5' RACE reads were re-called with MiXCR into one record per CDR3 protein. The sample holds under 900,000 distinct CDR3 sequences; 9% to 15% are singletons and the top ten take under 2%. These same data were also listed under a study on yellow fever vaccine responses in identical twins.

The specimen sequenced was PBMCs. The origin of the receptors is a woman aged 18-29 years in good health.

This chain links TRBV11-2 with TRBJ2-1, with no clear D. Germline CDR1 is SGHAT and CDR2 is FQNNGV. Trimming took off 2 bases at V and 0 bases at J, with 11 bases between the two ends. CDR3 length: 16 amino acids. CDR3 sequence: CASSLYRSGSYNEQFF. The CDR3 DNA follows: TGTGCCAGCAGCTTATACAGATCGGGCTCCTACAATGAGCAGTTCTTC.

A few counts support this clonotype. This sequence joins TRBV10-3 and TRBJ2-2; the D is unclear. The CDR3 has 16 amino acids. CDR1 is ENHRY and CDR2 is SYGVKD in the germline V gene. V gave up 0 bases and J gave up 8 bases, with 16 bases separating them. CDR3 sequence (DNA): TGTGCCATCAGTGAGTCGCGTTCTTACAGTCCGGGGGAGCTGTTTTTT. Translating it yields CAISESRSYSPGELFF.

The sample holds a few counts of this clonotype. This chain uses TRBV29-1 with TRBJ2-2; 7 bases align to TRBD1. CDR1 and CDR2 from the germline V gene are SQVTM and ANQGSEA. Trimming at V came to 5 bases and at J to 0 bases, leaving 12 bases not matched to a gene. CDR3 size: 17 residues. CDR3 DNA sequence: TGCAGCGTTAGGGGACCAAGACAGGGTCCGAACACCGGGGAGCTGTTTTTT. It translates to CSVRGPRQGPNTGELFF.

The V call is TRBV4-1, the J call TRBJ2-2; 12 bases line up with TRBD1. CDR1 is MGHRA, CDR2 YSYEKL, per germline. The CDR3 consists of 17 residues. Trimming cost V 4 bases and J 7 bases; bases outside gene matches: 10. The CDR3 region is CASSPGWDRGRVGELFF. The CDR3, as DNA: TGCGCCAGCAGCCCGGGTTGGGACAGGGGGCGCGTCGGGGAGCTGTTTTTT.

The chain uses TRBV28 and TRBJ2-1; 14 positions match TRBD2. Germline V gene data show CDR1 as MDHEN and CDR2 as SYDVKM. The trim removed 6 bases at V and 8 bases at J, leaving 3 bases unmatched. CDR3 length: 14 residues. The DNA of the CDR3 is TGTGCCAGCAGGGGGACTAGCGGGAGCCATGAGCAGTTCTTC. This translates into CASRGTSGSHEQFF.

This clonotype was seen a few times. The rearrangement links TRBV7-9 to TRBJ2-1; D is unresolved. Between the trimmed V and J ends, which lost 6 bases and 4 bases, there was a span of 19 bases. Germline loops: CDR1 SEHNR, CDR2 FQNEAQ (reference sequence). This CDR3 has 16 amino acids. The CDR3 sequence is CASSPKWKVGYNEQFF. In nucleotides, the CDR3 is TGTGCCAGCAGTCCCAAGTGGAAAGTCGGGTACAATGAGCAGTTCTTC.

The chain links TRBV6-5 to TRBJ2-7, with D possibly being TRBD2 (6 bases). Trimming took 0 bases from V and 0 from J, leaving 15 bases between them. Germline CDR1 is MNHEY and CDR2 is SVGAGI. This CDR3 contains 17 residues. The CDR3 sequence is CASSYSPGVSSSYEQYF. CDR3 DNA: TGTGCCAGCAGTTACTCACCGGGAGTTAGCTCCTCCTACGAGCAGTACTTC.

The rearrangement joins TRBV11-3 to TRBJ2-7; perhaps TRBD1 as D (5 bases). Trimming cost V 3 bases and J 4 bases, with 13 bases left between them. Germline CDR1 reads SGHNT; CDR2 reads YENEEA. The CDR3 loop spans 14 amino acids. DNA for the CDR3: TGTGCCAGCAGCTTTGGGTTAGGGGCGTACGAGCAGTACTTC. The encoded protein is CASSFGLGAYEQYF.

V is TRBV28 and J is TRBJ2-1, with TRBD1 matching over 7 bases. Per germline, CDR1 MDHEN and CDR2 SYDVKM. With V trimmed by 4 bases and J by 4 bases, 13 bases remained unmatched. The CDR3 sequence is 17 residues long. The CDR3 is CASSSSVTGVGYNEQFF. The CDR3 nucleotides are TGTGCCAGCAGTTCAAGCGTTACAGGGGTCGGGTACAATGAGCAGTTCTTC. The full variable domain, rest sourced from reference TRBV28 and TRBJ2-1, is DVKVTQSSRYLVKRTGEKVFLECVQDMDHENMFWYRQDPGLGLRLIYFSYDVKMKEKGDIPEGYSVSREKKERFSLILESASTNQTSMYLCASSSSVTGVGYNEQFFGPGTRLTVL.

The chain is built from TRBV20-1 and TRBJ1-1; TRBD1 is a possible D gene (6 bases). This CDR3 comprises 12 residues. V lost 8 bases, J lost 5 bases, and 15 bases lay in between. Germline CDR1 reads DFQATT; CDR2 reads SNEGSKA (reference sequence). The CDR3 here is CSTRGGLTEAFF. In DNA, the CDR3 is TGCAGTACCCGAGGGGGGTTGACTGAAGCTTTCTTT.

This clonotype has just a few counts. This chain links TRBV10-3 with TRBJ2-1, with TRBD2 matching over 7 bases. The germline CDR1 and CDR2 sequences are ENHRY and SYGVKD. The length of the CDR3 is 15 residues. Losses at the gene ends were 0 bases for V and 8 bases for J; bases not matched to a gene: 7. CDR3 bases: TGTGCCATCAGTGAGTCGTGGGAGGGCCGCGATGAGCAGTTCTTC. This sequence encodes CAISESWEGRDEQFF.

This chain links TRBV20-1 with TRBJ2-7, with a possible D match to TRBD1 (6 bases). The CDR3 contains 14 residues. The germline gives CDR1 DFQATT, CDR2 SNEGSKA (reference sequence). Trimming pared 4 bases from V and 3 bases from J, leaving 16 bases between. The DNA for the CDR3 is TGCAGTGCTATACAGGGTGGGGCCTACTACGAGCAGTACTTC. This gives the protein CSAIQGGAYYEQYF.

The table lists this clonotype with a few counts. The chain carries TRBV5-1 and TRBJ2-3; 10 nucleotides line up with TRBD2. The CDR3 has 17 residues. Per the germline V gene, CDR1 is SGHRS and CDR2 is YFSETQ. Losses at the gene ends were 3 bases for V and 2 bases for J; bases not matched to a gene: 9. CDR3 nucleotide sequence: TGCGCCAGCAGCTACCGGGTGACTAGCGGGTCCACAGATACGCAGTATTTT. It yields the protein CASSYRVTSGSTDTQYF.

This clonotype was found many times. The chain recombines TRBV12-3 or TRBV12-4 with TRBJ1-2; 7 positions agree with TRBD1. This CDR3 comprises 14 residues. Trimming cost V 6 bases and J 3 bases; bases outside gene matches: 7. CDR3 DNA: TGTGCCAGCAGACCGGGACAGATATACTATGGCTACACCTTC. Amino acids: CASRPGQIYYGYTF.

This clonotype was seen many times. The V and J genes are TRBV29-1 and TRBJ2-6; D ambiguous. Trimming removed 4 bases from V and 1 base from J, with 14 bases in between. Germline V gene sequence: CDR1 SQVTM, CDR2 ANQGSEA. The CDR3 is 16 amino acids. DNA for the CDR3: TGCAGCGTTGTCGTCGGGTTCTCATCTGGGGCCAACGTCCTGACTTTC. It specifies CSVVVGFSSGANVLTF. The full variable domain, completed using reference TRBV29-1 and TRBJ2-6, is SAVISQKPSRDICQRGTSLTIQCQVDSQVTMMFWYRQQPGQSLTLIATANQGSEATYESGFVIDKFPISRPNLTFSTLTVSNMSPEDSSIYLCSVVVGFSSGANVLTFGAGSRLTVL.

The CDR3 reads CASSEKLAGGFEQFF. CDR3 nucleotides: TGTGCCAGCAGTGAAAAACTAGCGGGAGGTTTTGAGCAGTTCTTC. The V and J genes are TRBV6-1 and TRBJ2-1; 12 bases are shared with TRBD2. Germline values: CDR1 MNHNS, CDR2 SASEGT. The CDR3 loop spans 15 amino acids. The trim removed 2 bases at V and 9 bases at J, leaving 5 bases unmatched.

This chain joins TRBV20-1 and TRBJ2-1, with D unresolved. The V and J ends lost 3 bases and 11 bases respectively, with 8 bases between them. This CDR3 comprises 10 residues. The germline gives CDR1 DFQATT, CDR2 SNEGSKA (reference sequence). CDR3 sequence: CSARVGKQFF. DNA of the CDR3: TGCAGTGCTAGGGTGGGAAAGCAGTTCTTC.

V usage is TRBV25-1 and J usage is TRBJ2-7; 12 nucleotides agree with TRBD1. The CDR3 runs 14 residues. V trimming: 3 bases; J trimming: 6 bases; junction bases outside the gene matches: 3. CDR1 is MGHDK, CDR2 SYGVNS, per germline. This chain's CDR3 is CASSEGTGGGEQYF. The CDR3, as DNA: TGTGCCAGCAGTGAGGGGACAGGGGGCGGCGAGCAGTACTTC.

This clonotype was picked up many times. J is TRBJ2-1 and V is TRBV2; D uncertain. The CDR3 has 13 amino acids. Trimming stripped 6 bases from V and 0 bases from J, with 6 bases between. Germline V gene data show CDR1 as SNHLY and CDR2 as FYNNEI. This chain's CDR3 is CASRDGSYNEQFF. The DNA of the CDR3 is TGTGCCAGCAGAGATGGCTCCTACAATGAGCAGTTCTTC.

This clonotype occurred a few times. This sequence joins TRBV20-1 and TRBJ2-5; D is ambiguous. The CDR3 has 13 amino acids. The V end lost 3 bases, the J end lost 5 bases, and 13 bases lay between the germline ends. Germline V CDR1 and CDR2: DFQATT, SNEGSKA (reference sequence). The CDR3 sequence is CSARYPLGETQYF. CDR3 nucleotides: TGCAGTGCTAGGTATCCTTTGGGGGAGACCCAGTACTTC.

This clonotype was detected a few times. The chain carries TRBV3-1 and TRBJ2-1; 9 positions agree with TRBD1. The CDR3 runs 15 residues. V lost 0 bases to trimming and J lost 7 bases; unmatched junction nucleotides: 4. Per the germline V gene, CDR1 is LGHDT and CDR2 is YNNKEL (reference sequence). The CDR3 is CASSQDLTGGNEQFF. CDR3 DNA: TGTGCCAGCAGCCAAGACTTGACAGGGGGGAATGAGCAGTTCTTC.

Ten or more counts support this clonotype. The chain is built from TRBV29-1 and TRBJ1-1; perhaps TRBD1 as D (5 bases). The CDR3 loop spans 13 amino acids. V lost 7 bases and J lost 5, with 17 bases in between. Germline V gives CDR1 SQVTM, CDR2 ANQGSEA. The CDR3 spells CSGHGLGTTEAFF. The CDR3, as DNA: TGCAGCGGCCACGGACTGGGGACGACTGAAGCTTTCTTT.

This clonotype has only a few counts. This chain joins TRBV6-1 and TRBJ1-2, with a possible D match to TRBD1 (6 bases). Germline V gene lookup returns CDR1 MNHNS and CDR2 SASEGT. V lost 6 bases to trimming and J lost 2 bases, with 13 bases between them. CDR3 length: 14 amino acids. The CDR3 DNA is TGTGCCAGCAGCGCACAGGGTTGGAACTATGGCTACACCTTC. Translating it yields CASSAQGWNYGYTF.

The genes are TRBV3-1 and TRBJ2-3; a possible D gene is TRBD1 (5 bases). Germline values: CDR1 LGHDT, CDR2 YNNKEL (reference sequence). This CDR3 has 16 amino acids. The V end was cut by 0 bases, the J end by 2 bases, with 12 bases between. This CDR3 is CASSQDRQLFTDTQYF. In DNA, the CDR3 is TGTGCCAGCAGCCAAGACCGACAGCTTTTCACAGATACGCAGTATTTT.

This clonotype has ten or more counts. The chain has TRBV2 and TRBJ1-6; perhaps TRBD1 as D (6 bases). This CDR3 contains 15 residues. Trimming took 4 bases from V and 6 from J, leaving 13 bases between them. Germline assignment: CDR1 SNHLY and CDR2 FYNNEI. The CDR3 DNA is TGTGCCAGCAGTGCCAGGACAGCACCTAATTCACCCCTCCACTTT. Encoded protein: CASSARTAPNSPLHF. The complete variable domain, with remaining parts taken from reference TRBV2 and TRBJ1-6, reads EPEVTQTPSHQVTQMGQEVILRCVPISNHLYFYWYRQILGQKVEFLVSFYNNEISEKSEIFDDQFSVERPDGSNFTLKIRSTKLEDSAMYFCASSARTAPNSPLHFGNGTRLTVT.

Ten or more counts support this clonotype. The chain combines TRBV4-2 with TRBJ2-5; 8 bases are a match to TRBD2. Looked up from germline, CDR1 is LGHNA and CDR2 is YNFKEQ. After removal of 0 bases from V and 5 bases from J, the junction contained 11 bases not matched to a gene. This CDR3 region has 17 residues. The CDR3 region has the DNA TGTGCCAGCAGCCAAGATCAGGTCGGGGGGGCCTATGAGACCCAGTACTTC. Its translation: CASSQDQVGGAYETQYF.